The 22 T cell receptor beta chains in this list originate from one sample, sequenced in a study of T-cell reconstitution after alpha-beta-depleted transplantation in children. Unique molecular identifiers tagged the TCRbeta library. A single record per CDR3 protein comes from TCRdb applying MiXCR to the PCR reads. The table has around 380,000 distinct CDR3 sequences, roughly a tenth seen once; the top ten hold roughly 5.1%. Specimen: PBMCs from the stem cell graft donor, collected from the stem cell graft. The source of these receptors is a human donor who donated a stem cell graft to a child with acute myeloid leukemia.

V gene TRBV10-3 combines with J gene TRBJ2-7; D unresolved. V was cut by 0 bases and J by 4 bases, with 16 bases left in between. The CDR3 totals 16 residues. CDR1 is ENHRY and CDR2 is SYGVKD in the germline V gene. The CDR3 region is CAISESTGGVWYEQYF. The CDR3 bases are TGTGCCATCAGTGAGTCGACGGGTGGGGTTTGGTACGAGCAGTACTTC.

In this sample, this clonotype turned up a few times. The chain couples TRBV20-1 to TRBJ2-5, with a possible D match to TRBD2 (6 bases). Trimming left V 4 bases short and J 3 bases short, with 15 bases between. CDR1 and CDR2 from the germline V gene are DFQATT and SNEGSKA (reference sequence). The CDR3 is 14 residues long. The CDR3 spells CSATAGWGEETQYF. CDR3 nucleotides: TGCAGTGCTACGGCCGGTTGGGGGGAAGAGACCCAGTACTTC.

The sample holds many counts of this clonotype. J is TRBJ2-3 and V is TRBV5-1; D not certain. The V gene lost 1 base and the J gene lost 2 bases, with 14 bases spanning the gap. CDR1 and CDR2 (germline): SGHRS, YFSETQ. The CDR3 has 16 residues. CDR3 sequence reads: CASSLTRQANTDTQYF. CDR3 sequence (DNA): TGCGCCAGCAGCTTGACTCGCCAGGCCAACACAGATACGCAGTATTTT.

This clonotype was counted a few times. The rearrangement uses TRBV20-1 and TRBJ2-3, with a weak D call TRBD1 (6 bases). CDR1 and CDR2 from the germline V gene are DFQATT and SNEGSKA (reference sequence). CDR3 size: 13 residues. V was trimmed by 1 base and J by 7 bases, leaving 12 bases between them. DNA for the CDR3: TGCAGTGCTAGAGCCTGGGGGACATATACGCAGTATTTT. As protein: CSARAWGTYTQYF.

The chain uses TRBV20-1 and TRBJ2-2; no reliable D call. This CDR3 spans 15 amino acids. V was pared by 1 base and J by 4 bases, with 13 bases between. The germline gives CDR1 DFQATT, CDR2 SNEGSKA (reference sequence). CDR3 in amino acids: CSARGAAVSTGELFF. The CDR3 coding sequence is TGCAGTGCTAGAGGGGCCGCAGTGTCCACCGGGGAGCTGTTTTTT.

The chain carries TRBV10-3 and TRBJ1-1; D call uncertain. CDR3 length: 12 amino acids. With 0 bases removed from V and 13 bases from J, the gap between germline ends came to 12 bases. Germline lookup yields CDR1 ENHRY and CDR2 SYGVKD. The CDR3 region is CAISESPGGDFF. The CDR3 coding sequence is TGTGCCATCAGTGAGTCCCCGGGTGGGGATTTCTTT.

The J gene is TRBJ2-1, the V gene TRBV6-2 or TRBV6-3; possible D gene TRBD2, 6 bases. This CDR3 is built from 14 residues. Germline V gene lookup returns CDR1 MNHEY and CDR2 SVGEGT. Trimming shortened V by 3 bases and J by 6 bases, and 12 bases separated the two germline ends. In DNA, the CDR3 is TGTGCCAGCAGTTATTGGGGGGTCGGCAATGAGCAGTTCTTC. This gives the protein CASSYWGVGNEQFF.

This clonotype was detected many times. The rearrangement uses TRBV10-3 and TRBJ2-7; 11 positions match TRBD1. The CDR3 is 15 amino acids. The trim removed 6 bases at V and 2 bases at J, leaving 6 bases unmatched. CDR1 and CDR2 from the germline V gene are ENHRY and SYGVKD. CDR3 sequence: CAIRAGTGGTYEQYV. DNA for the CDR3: TGTGCCATCAGAGCCGGGACAGGGGGAACCTACGAGCAGTACGTC.

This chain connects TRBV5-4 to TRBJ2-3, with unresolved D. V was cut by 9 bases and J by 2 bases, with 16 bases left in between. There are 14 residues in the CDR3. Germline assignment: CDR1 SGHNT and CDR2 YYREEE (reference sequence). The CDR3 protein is CATGGTRPTDTQYF. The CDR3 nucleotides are TGTGCCACCGGCGGCACAAGACCCACAGATACGCAGTATTTT. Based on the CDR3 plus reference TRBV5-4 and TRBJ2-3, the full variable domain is ETGVTQSPTHLIKTRGQQVTLRCSSQSGHNTVSWYQQALGQGPQFIFQYYREEENGRGNFPPRFSGLQFPNYSSELNVNALELDDSALYLCATGGTRPTDTQYFGPGTRLTVL.

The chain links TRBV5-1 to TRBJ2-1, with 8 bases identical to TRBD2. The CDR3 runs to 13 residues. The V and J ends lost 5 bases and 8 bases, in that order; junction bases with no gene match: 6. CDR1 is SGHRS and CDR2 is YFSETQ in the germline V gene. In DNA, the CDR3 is TGCGCCAGCAGTTTACCAGCGGGAGATGAGCAGTTCTTC. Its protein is CASSLPAGDEQFF.

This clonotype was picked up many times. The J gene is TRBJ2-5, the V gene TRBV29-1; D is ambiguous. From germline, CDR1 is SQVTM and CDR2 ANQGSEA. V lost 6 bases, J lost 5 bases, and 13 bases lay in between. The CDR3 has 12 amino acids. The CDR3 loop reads CSVDDWRETQYF. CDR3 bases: TGCAGCGTCGACGACTGGCGGGAGACCCAGTACTTC.

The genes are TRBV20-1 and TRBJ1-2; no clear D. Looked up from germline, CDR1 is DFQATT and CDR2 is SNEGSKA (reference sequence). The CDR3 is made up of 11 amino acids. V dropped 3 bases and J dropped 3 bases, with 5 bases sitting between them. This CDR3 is CSARWDYGYTF. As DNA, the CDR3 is TGCAGTGCTAGGTGGGACTATGGCTACACCTTC.

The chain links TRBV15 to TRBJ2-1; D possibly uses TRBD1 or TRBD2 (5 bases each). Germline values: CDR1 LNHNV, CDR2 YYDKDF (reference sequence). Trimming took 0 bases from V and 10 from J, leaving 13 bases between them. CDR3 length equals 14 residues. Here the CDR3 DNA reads TGTGCCACCAGCAGAGATCTGGGGGTAGGGGAGCAGTTCTTC. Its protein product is CATSRDLGVGEQFF.

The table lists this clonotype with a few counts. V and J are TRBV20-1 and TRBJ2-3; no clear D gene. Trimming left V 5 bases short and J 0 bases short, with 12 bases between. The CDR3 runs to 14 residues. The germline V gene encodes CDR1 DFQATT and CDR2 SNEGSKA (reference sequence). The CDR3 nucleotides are TGCAGTGCTGCGTCGTTGAGAAGCACAGATACGCAGTATTTT. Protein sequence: CSAASLRSTDTQYF.

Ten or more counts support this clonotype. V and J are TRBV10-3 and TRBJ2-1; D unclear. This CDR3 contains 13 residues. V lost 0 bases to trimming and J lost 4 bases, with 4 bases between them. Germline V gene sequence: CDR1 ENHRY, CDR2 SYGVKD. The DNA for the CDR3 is TGTGCCATCAGTGAGTCCACGTACAATGAGCAGTTCTTC. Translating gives CAISESTYNEQFF.

The CDR3: CASSDTGGKGNTEAFF. The CDR3 region has the DNA TGTGCCAGCAGCGATACAGGGGGCAAGGGGAACACTGAAGCTTTCTTT. This sequence joins TRBV5-6 and TRBJ1-1, with 9 bases that match TRBD1. Germline trimming cut 4 bases from V and 1 base from J; bases unmatched to any gene: 8. The CDR3 is made up of 16 amino acids. Germline lookup yields CDR1 SGHDT and CDR2 YYEEEE.

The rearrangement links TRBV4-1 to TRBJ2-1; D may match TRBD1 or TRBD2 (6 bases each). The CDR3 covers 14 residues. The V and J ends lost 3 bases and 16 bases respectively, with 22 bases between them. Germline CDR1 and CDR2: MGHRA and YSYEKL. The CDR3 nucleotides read TGCGCCAGCAGCCACCAATCCCAGGGGACTCAAACCTTCTTC. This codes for CASSHQSQGTQTFF.

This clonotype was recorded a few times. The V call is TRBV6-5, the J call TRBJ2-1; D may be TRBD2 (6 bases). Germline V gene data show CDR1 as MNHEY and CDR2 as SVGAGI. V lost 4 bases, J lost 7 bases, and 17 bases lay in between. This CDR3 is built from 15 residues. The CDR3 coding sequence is TGTGCCAGCAGTTTATCCTCCCCGGACTATAATGAGCAGTTCTTC. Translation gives CASSLSSPDYNEQFF.

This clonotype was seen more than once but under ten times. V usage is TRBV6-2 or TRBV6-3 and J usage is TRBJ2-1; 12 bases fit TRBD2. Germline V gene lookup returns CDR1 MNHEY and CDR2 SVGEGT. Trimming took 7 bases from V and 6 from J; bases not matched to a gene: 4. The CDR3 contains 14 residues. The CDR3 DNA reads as TGTGCCAGCATGTCTAGCGGGAGGGCCAATGAGCAGTTCTTC. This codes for CASMSSGRANEQFF.

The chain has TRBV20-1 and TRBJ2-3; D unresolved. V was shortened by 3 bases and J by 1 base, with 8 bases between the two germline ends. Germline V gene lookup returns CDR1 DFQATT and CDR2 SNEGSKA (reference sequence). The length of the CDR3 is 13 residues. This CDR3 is CSASKSGTDTQYF. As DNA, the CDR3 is TGCAGTGCTAGCAAGAGCGGCACAGATACGCAGTATTTT.

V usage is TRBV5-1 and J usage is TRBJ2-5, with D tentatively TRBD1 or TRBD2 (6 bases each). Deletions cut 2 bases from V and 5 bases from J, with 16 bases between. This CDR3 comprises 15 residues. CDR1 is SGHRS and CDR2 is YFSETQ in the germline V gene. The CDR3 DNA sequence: TGCGCCAGCAGCTTCCGGACAGCTCGGGGGGAGACCCAGTACTTC. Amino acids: CASSFRTARGETQYF. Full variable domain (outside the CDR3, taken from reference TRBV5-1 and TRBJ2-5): KAGVTQTPRYLIKTRGQQVTLSCSPISGHRSVSWYQQTPGQGLQFLFEYFSETQRNKGNFPGRFSGRQFSNSRSEMNVSTLELGDSALYLCASSFRTARGETQYFGPGTRLLVL.

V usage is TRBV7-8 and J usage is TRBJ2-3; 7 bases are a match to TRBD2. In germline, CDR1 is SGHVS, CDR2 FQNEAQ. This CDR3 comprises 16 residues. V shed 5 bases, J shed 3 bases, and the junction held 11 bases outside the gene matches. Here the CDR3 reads CASSPQTSARTDTQYF. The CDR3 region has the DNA TGTGCCAGCAGCCCACAAACTAGCGCACGAACAGATACGCAGTATTTT.